This T cell receptor (beta chain) was captured in a study of cytomegalovirus exposure and HLA in healthy donors. Study outcomes and limitations: Earlier analysis yielded a pattern in which most TCR beta V segments were productive about 87% or about 30% of the time. According to a later analysis, donors in an Asian-associated ancestry cluster reportedly had fewer N-insertions than the 666-donor mean. A later analysis linked a missense DCLRE1C variant to TCR beta V- and J-gene trimming.

Trimming cost V 3 bases and J 7 bases; bases outside gene matches: 3. Looked up from germline, CDR1 is SEHNR and CDR2 is FQNEAQ (reference sequence). The CDR3 sequence is 14 residues long. The PCR had 60 Vbeta and 13 Jbeta primers. Using immunoSEQ multiplex PCR, the repertoire was profiled, and TCRdb retains in-frame clones only, with some absent. The sample holds 68,000 or so clones. As to this clone: Its cognate antigen is unknown.

The specimen sequenced was PBMCs. This chain joins TRBV7-9 and TRBJ1-6; TRBD1 agrees at 7 bases. The origin of this receptor is a female donor in good health and CMV-seropositive. CDR3 amino acids: CASSLTGINSPLHF. The CDR3 nucleotides are TGTGCCAGCAGCTTGACAGGGATAAATTCACCCCTCCACTTT.